This T cell receptor (beta chain) was captured by sequencing in a study of T cell repertoires in cytomegalovirus infection. Overall study: It was recently identified HLA-C-restricted and well-studied HLA-B-restricted CMV epitopes that the study used. The public TCR beta signatures pointed to both CMV infection and matching HLA type. General observations from the study: In two of eight donors, the top clonotype was HLA-C-restricted CMV-specific.

A single record per CDR3 protein comes from TCRdb applying MiXCR to the reads. The data show about 470,000 distinct CDR3 sequences, approximately 42% seen once. This CDR3 has 14 amino acids. With V trimmed by 5 bases and J by 4 bases, 6 bases remained unmatched. Germline CDR1 DFQATT, CDR2 SNEGSKA (reference sequence). This clonotype has more than one count but fewer than ten. Its matching antigen is unknown. This chain links TRBV20-1 with TRBJ2-1; TRBD2 aligns across 9 bases. The receptor was isolated from a human donor in good health (CMV status not recorded). Some clones in this sample may be carry-over from other donors' samples. The starting material was cultured PBMCs, obtained from culture after CMV antigen stimulation. The CDR3 coding sequence is TGCAGTGCTTCCTCAGGACTAGCGTACAATGAGCAGTTCTTC. Translating gives CSASSGLAYNEQFF.